This T cell receptor (beta chain) was identified during a study of blood T cell repertoires in COVID-19. For the study at large: Whether acute or convalescent, the COVID-19 samples came from the United States, Italy and Spain.

Recruits, aged roughly 18 to 100 years, lived in 24 US areas. Allocation to cohorts depended on clinical history reported by the participants. The junction had 8 bases not matched to a gene; V was cut back by 2 bases and J by 9 bases. Germline CDR1 is MNHEY and CDR2 is SMNVEV (reference sequence). The CDR3 loop spans 15 amino acids. Methods used by the authors: How many nucleated cells were present was estimated from reference gene primer amplification. The table came from immunoSEQ multiplex PCR; TCRdb's copy has only in-frame clones and leaves some out. V and J calls and clone size are those listed in that table; D and trimming were worked out from the DNA. Of 350,000 to 550,000 clones in the sample, 70% to 90% are singletons; the top ten hold approximately 2%.

This sequence joins TRBV27 and TRBJ2-1; TRBD2 matches at 9 bases. The TCR originated in a woman younger than 30 with acute COVID-19. Input material: PBMCs or T cells enriched from blood (not recorded which). In DNA form, the CDR3 reads TGTGCCAGCAGTTTAGCCACGCTAGCGGGAACTGAGCAGTTCTTC. Residues: CASSLATLAGTEQFF.